The 17 T cell receptor beta chains below were found in one sample sequenced in a study of cytomegalovirus exposure and HLA in healthy donors. Primers for the PCR totalled 60 Vbeta and 13 Jbeta. Generated by immunoSEQ multiplex PCR, the TCRdb table keeps only in-frame clones and is missing some. The table has approximately 120,000 clones, 73% seen once. The sequencing input was PBMCs. These receptors all come from a man aged 35-49 years in good health and CMV-seronegative.

V usage is TRBV4-3 and J usage is TRBJ2-7, with TRBD1 identical over 8 bases. The J segment lost 2 bases and the V segment lost 0 bases, leaving 3 bases of the junction unmatched. The CDR3 has 15 amino acids. Germline V gives CDR1 LGHNA, CDR2 YSLEER. In nucleotides, the CDR3 is TGCGCCAGCAGCCAAGATCCAGGGGGCACCTACGAGCAGTACTTC. This sequence encodes CASSQDPGGTYEQYF.

The chain carries TRBV10-3 and TRBJ1-3; D call uncertain. Germline loops: CDR1 ENHRY, CDR2 SYGVKD. The CDR3 has 15 residues. Trimming shortened V by 8 bases and J by 0 bases, and 14 bases separated the two germline ends. The CDR3 DNA sequence: TGTGCCATCGAACAGCCTAAAAGCTCTGGAAACACCATATATTTT. This translates into CAIEQPKSSGNTIYF.

The chain combines TRBV6-1 with TRBJ1-1; D possibly corresponds to TRBD1 (6 bases). The germline V gene has CDR1 MNHNS and CDR2 SASEGT. This CDR3 region has 15 residues. The V end was cut by 2 bases, the J end by 0 bases, with 10 bases between. CDR3 protein: CASSERAGVNTEAFF. In nucleotides, the CDR3 is TGTGCCAGCAGTGAAAGGGCAGGGGTGAACACTGAAGCTTTCTTT.

This chain joins TRBV28 and TRBJ1-1; no reliable D call. The CDR3 length is 17 residues. Deletions cut 2 bases from V and 6 bases from J, with 22 bases between. CDR1 and CDR2 (germline): MDHEN, SYDVKM. This chain's CDR3 is CASSLTPRAGTRAEAFF. The CDR3 DNA follows: TGTGCCAGCAGTTTAACCCCGAGGGCCGGCACGAGGGCTGAAGCTTTCTTT.

This chain connects TRBV27 to TRBJ2-1, with a tentative D call TRBD1 (6 bases). V lost 3 bases to trimming and J lost 10 bases, with 13 bases between them. Germline values: CDR1 MNHEY, CDR2 SMNVEV (reference sequence). CDR3 length: 13 amino acids. The CDR3 DNA reads TGTGCCAGCAGTTTGCTGGGGGCGGAGGAGCAGTTCTTC. It yields the protein CASSLLGAEEQFF.

The V and J genes are TRBV12-1 and TRBJ2-5; whether TRBD1, the table's D call, matches the DNA was not checked. TRBV12-1 is a pseudogene locus. There are 15 residues in the CDR3. CDR3 sequence (DNA): TGTGCCAGCAGCTCAAAGAGACAGGGCTTGGAGACCCAGTACTTC. Protein product: CASSSKRQGLETQYF.

The chain links TRBV9 to TRBJ1-2; D unclear. Trimming took off 0 bases at V and 3 bases at J, with 12 bases between the two ends. This CDR3 spans 15 amino acids. Germline V lookup: CDR1 SGDLS, CDR2 YYNGEE. The CDR3 region is CASSVDGSPYYGYTF. CDR3 sequence (DNA): TGTGCCAGCAGCGTAGATGGCAGTCCTTACTATGGCTACACCTTC.

The chain joins TRBV6-1 to TRBJ1-5; D is unclear. Trimming shortened V by 7 bases and J by 0 bases, and 13 bases separated the two germline ends. The CDR3 consists of 15 residues. The germline V gene encodes CDR1 MNHNS and CDR2 SASEGT. The CDR3 protein is CASIIQRTSNQPQHF. DNA of the CDR3: TGTGCCAGCATCATTCAGCGTACTAGCAATCAGCCCCAGCATTTT.

This clone was observed a handful of times. The chain is built from TRBV6-5 and TRBJ2-5, with D possibly being TRBD2 (6 bases). Trimming removed 2 bases at V and 5 bases at J, with 9 bases between. There are 13 residues in the CDR3. Germline values: CDR1 MNHEY, CDR2 SVGAGI. The CDR3 DNA sequence: TGTGCCAGCAGTTACGCAGGGACTGAGACCCAGTACTTC. This sequence encodes CASSYAGTETQYF.

CDR3: CASSLVGGRGSGNEQFF. CDR3 nucleotide sequence: TGTGCCAGCAGTTTAGTAGGTGGCAGGGGATCTGGGAATGAGCAGTTCTTC. The genes are TRBV28 and TRBJ2-1, with D perhaps matching TRBD1 (6 bases). V was cut by 2 bases and J by 7 bases, with 21 bases left in between. CDR3 size: 17 residues. In germline, CDR1 is MDHEN, CDR2 SYDVKM. Together with reference TRBV28 and TRBJ2-1, the CDR3 gives the full variable domain: DVKVTQSSRYLVKRTGEKVFLECVQDMDHENMFWYRQDPGLGLRLIYFSYDVKMKEKGDIPEGYSVSREKKERFSLILESASTNQTSMYLCASSLVGGRGSGNEQFFGPGTRLTVL.

The J gene is TRBJ1-4, the V gene TRBV25-1; 10 bases fit TRBD1. CDR3 length: 16 residues. CDR1 and CDR2 from the germline V gene are MGHDK and SYGVNS. Losses at the gene ends were 2 bases for V and 5 bases for J; bases not matched to a gene: 5. CDR3 in amino acids: CASSEGTGEVNEKLFF. The CDR3 bases are TGTGCCAGCAGTGAAGGGACAGGGGAGGTCAATGAAAAACTGTTTTTT.

The gene calls are TRBV9 and TRBJ1-2, with 8 positions matching TRBD1. Trimming cost V 2 bases and J 4 bases; bases outside gene matches: 4. Germline V gene lookup returns CDR1 SGDLS and CDR2 YYNGEE. The CDR3 is 14 residues long. This chain's CDR3 is CASSVRTGFYGYTF. The CDR3 nucleotides read TGTGCCAGCAGCGTCAGGACAGGGTTCTATGGCTACACCTTC.

This chain links TRBV7-6 with TRBJ1-1, with 7 positions matching TRBD1. Germline lookup yields CDR1 SGHVS and CDR2 FNYEAQ. The CDR3 is 17 residues long. The J segment lost 4 bases and the V segment lost 1 base, leaving 12 bases of the junction unmatched. CDR3 sequence reads: CASSLDGQEATLTEAFF. In DNA form, the CDR3 reads TGTGCCAGCAGCTTAGACGGACAGGAAGCAACGCTCACTGAAGCTTTCTTT.

The J gene is TRBJ1-1, the V gene TRBV10-3; D is uncertain. The CDR3 has 12 residues. Germline V CDR1 and CDR2: ENHRY, SYGVKD. Deletions cut 6 bases from V and 6 bases from J, with 11 bases between. The CDR3 nucleotides are TGTGCCATCAGCAGCGATAGCCCTGAAGCTTTCTTT. Translation: CAISSDSPEAFF.

This rearrangement joins TRBV30 to TRBJ1-2; weak D call: TRBD1 (6 bases). V lost 0 bases to trimming and J lost 9 bases, with 14 bases between them. The CDR3 is 13 residues long. Germline CDR1 reads GTSNPN; CDR2 reads SVGIG (reference sequence). The CDR3 protein is CAWSVRLDRRYTF. The CDR3 coding sequence is TGTGCCTGGAGTGTACGGCTCGACAGGCGCTACACCTTC.

The rearrangement joins TRBV4-2 to TRBJ2-2; weak D call: TRBD1 (6 bases). The V end was cut by 0 bases, the J end by 5 bases, with 13 bases between. This CDR3 region has 16 residues. Germline V gene lookup returns CDR1 LGHNA and CDR2 YNFKEQ. The DNA for the CDR3 is TGTGCCAGCAGCCAAGATGCCCCGGGACAAACCGGGGAGCTGTTTTTT. Protein: CASSQDAPGQTGELFF.

This chain links TRBV4-2 with TRBJ1-6; D unclear. This CDR3 contains 16 residues. V lost 4 bases and J lost 0, with 10 bases in between. Germline V gene data show CDR1 as LGHNA and CDR2 as YNFKEQ. Here the CDR3 DNA reads TGTGCCAGCAGCCCAAAGTCGAGCTCCTATAATTCACCCCTCCACTTT. This encodes CASSPKSSSYNSPLHF.